This TCR beta chain was profiled in a study of human T cells and chemical hapten exposure (dated by TCRdb to about 2021). About the full investigation: For sensitization, 2% DPC in acetone was applied to a 2 cm by 2 cm area of upper inner arm skin. Throughout the study period of roughly five months, patients also received therapeutic DPC doses to the scalp every week. The libraries were sequenced as a pool, and the TCR yield per sample differed mostly because of small variations in library volumes within the pool. Patch testing on the upper back used Finn chambers containing 0.01% DPC, with scoring done after 6 days according to International Contact Dermatitis Research Group standards. The study tracked peripheral blood TCR repertoire changes in vivo during primary and secondary sensitization to the hapten diphenylcyclopropenone (DPC) in alopecia patients. Approximately 30 alopecia patients provided blood for TCR sequencing at one to four time points (pre-sensitization, 2, 6 and 24 weeks). Blood was sampled from patients pre-sensitization (week 0) and at 2, 6 and about 24 weeks after DPC sensitization. The patient cohort, mostly female, included alopecia areata with under or over 50% scalp involvement, alopecia totalis and alopecia universalis. Summary of the overall study and its limitations: Patch test score correlated positively with the number of PT1 expanded TCRs, reaching significance at thresholds 8, 16 and 32 but not at 4. All patients had alopecia, a presumed autoimmune disease, so their immune response might differ from that of healthy individuals. Compared with pre-sensitization or healthy control sets, expanded TCRs formed significantly more large CDR3 similarity clusters, which is consistent with antigen-driven responses. DPC sensitization did not change how many TCRs were above 1 in 1000 frequency, and no evidence was found of alterations in global repertoire structure. Repeated subsampling changed both the strength of the expansion versus patch-test correlation and the threshold at which that correlation became significant.

Interpreted using the paper, the time point label stands for: patch test 3, about 24 weeks after DPC sensitization. The treatment or condition label here, explained by the study, means: therapeutic diphenylcyclopropenone sensitization with weekly scalp DPC. At each patch-test visit, blood was drawn before the patch test was applied. Patients were eligible if aged 18 to 70, diagnosed with alopecia and judged suitable for DPC therapy, and pregnant patients were excluded. Total RNA was isolated from unfractionated whole blood collected in Tempus Blood RNA tubes. This clonotype showed up many times. There is no known antigen for this receptor. Base qualities are missing; no much larger clone stands one base away. The CDR3 runs 12 amino acids, cysteine and phenylalanine included. Solely the CDR3 DNA is kept, with 36 bases framed from the first base. As encoded in the germline V gene, CDR1 is SQVTM while CDR2 is ANQGSEA. The V and J ends are trimmed by 3 bases and 1 base, leaving 6 bases between them.

The library came from RACE. Sequenced on a NextSeq 500. Library preparation attached unique molecular identifiers to individual cDNA molecules for quantitative, reproducible TCR counting. Each blood RNA sample was used to sequence both TCR alpha and TCR beta chains. In the authors' own workflow: Samples had a median of roughly 98,000 TCRs, with a range from about 23,224 to 700,000. The Decombinator software suite was used to annotate the V, J and CDR3 of the TCR reads. For the PS versus PT1 abundance plots, all samples were subsampled to the same number of TCRs (28,000). Expanded TCRs were defined as absent before sensitization and observed at least eight times at the 2-week time point. TCRdb's own reprocessing of the public reads used fastp at Q25 and MiXCR and kept productive beta chains. Every CDR3 protein is listed once, alongside the most common genes and DNA of its rows. The V and J calls reflect TCRdb's pipeline rather than the authors' work. The sample table lists 100,000 to 150,000 distinct CDR3 sequences, 10% to 12% of them with a count of one. The top ten hold approximately 2.5% of the sample.

Here the chain combines TRBV29-1 and TRBJ1-1, with the D gene not clear enough to name. Sequences were derived from whole blood, sampled in connection with sensitization to the hapten diphenylcyclopropenone (DPC). The receptor's source is a woman aged 50 to 65 with alopecia areata. Some clones in this sample may be carry-over from other donors' samples. The DNA reads as follows: TGCAGCGTTGATTGGGAGAACACTGAAGCTTTCTTT. The encoded protein is CSVDWENTEAFF.